The rows below give T cell receptor beta chains drawn from one sample of a study of cytomegalovirus exposure and HLA in healthy donors. Sequencing used immunoSEQ multiplex PCR; TCRdb keeps in-frame clones, though not all of them. This table holds 200,000 or so clones, roughly four fifths found once. Sequences were obtained from PBMCs. These receptors originate from a woman aged 45 to 65 in good health and CMV-seropositive. Both conserved end residues are part of each CDR3. Fields, in order: J gene, D gene, CDR3 length, clone size, V gene, CDR3 protein, CDR3 DNA. A D gene is named only where the DNA matches it firmly. The listing skips clone size in some rows; elsewhere it reads once, few, many or a size class.

TRBJ1-5,NA,13,NA,TRBV6-5,CASSPQSNQPQHF,TGTGCCAGCAGCCCACAGAGCAATCAGCCCCAGCATTTT
TRBJ2-5,NA,12,NA,TRBV6-6,CASSRREETQYF,TGTGCCAGCAGCCGGAGGGAAGAGACCCAGTACTTC
TRBJ2-7,NA,14,NA,TRBV10-3,CAIRAAGKDYEQYF,TGTGCCATCAGGGCAGCAGGGAAAGACTACGAGCAGTACTTC
TRBJ2-7,TRBD2,15,once,TRBV5-1,CASSATPTSGYEQYF,TGCGCCAGCAGCGCCACCCCCACTAGCGGCTACGAGCAGTACTTC
TRBJ2-7,TRBD2,11,NA,TRBV29-1,CSVGGGNEQYF,TGCAGCGTTGGGGGGGGGAACGAGCAGTACTTC
TRBJ2-7,TRBD1,13,NA,TRBV29-1,CSVTSGQVYEQYF,TGCAGCGTTACCTCGGGACAGGTATACGAGCAGTACTTC
TRBJ1-1,NA,15,few,TRBV6-5,CASSTGQGLNTEAFF,TGTGCCAGCAGTACTGGACAAGGACTGAACACTGAAGCTTTCTTT
TRBJ2-1,TRBD2,15,few,TRBV28,CASSPGLAGYNEQFF,TGTGCCAGCAGTCCCGGACTAGCGGGCTACAATGAGCAGTTCTTC
TRBJ1-1,NA,16,once,TRBV5-1,CASSLSTTGINTEAFF,TGCGCCAGCAGCTTATCTACTACAGGGATTAACACTGAAGCTTTCTTT
TRBJ2-1,TRBD2,15,NA,TRBV7-9,CSSSLELAGGLEQFF,TGTTCCAGCAGCTTAGAACTTGCGGGGGGGCTTGAGCAGTTCTTC
TRBJ2-2,TRBD1,20,NA,TRBV27,CASRSPLITGGEANTGELFF,TGTGCCAGCAGAAGCCCACTAATCACAGGGGGAGAGGCGAACACCGGGGAGCTGTTTTTT
TRBJ2-1,NA,13,NA,TRBV2,CASIQDPYNEQFF,TGTGCCAGCATACAGGACCCCTACAATGAGCAGTTCTTC
TRBJ1-6,TRBD1,16,NA,TRBV6-5,CASSYSGDRVYSPLHF,TGTGCCAGCAGTTACTCGGGGGACAGGGTGTACTCACCCCTCCACTTT
TRBJ2-1,TRBD2,18,NA,TRBV4-2,CASSQALTSDSSYNEQFF,TGTGCCAGCAGCCAAGCGCTAACTAGCGATAGCTCCTACAATGAGCAGTTCTTC
TRBJ2-3,TRBD2,16,NA,TRBV6-1,CASSERSGRVTDTQYF,TGTGCCAGCAGTGAACGGAGCGGGAGAGTGACAGATACGCAGTATTTT
TRBJ2-7,TRBD2,15,NA,TRBV5-1,CASSLGIAGNYEQYF,TGCGCCAGCAGCTTGGGAATAGCGGGGAACTACGAGCAGTACTTC
TRBJ2-2,NA,14,NA,TRBV27,CASSLGQNTGELFF,TGTGCCAGCAGTTTGGGACAAAACACCGGGGAGCTGTTTTTT
TRBJ1-2,NA,15,NA,TRBV19,CASSTPKQGADGYTF,TGTGCCAGTAGTACACCAAAACAGGGAGCCGATGGCTACACCTTC
TRBJ2-7,TRBD1,13,NA,TRBV27,CASSPWTGNEQYF,TGTGCCAGCAGCCCCTGGACAGGGAACGAGCAGTACTTC
TRBJ1-2,NA,14,NA,TRBV4-3,CASSQDGGVGGYTF,TGCGCCAGCAGCCAAGATGGGGGGGTGGGTGGCTACACCTTC
TRBJ1-2,TRBD1,14,NA,TRBV7-9,CASTPRSGGYGYTF,TGTGCCAGCACCCCCAGGTCAGGGGGCTATGGCTACACCTTC
TRBJ1-3,NA,13,once,TRBV5-1,CASSLPGGNTIYF,TGCGCCAGCAGCTTGCCAGGTGGAAACACCATATATTTT
TRBJ2-7,TRBD1,15,NA,TRBV15,CATSREQGAYYEQYF,TGTGCCACCAGCAGGGAGCAGGGGGCGTACTACGAGCAGTACTTC
TRBJ2-1,NA,15,NA,TRBV18,CASSPRTGAYNEQFF,TGTGCCAGCTCACCAAGAACAGGAGCCTACAATGAGCAGTTCTTC
TRBJ2-5,TRBD1,13,NA,TRBV5-1,CASSPDRIETQYF,TGCGCCAGCAGCCCGGACAGGATAGAGACCCAGTACTTC
TRBJ2-1,NA,14,NA,TRBV18,CASSQNPQVTEQFF,TGTGCCAGCTCGCAGAATCCTCAGGTTACTGAGCAGTTCTTC
TRBJ2-3,TRBD2,18,NA,TRBV27,CASSDNLLAGARTDTQYF,TGTGCCAGCAGTGATAATTTGCTAGCGGGAGCCCGCACAGATACGCAGTATTTT
TRBJ1-2,TRBD1,17,NA,TRBV10-3,CAISAPGQGDRSYGYTF,TGTGCCATCAGCGCCCCGGGACAGGGGGATAGAAGCTATGGCTACACCTTC
TRBJ1-2,NA,12,NA,TRBV5-4,CASSVTNYGYTF,TGTGCCAGCAGCGTTACTAACTATGGCTACACCTTC
TRBJ1-1,TRBD1,14,NA,TRBV18,CASSPDRANTEAFF,TGTGCCAGCTCACCCGACAGGGCGAACACTGAAGCTTTCTTT
TRBJ1-2,NA,15,NA,TRBV6-6,CASSYSQIPNYGYTF,TGTGCCAGCAGTTACTCCCAGATCCCTAACTATGGCTACACCTTC
TRBJ2-3,TRBD1,16,few,TRBV4-3,CASSPNRQGAPDTQYF,TGCGCCAGCAGCCCTAACCGACAGGGGGCCCCAGATACGCAGTATTTT
TRBJ1-1,NA,18,NA,TRBV27,CASSQGRGGVKRNTEAFF,TGTGCCAGCAGCCAGGGCCGTGGTGGGGTTAAGCGGAACACTGAAGCTTTCTTT
TRBJ2-5,TRBD1,14,NA,TRBV29-1,CSVEEDRYQETQYF,TGCAGCGTTGAAGAGGACAGGTATCAAGAGACCCAGTACTTC
TRBJ1-2,NA,16,NA,TRBV2,CASSDQDRRKNYGYTF,TGTGCCAGCAGTGATCAAGACAGGAGGAAGAACTATGGCTACACCTTC
TRBJ2-5,NA,15,NA,TRBV18,CASSRQGSQQETQYF,TGTGCCAGCTCACGCCAGGGCAGCCAGCAAGAGACCCAGTACTTC
TRBJ1-4,TRBD1,14,few,TRBV7-9,CASSIQGKNEKLFF,TGTGCCAGCAGCATACAGGGGAAGAATGAAAAACTGTTTTTT
TRBJ2-7,TRBD2,14,NA,TRBV27,CASSLREGSYEQYF,TGTGCCAGCAGTTTAAGGGAGGGATCCTACGAGCAGTACTTC
TRBJ2-2,TRBD2,14,once,TRBV28,CASEGRDNTGELFF,TGTGCCAGCGAGGGGAGGGACAACACCGGGGAGCTGTTTTTT
TRBJ2-7,NA,12,NA,TRBV7-9,CASSSLFYEQYF,TGTGCCAGCAGCTCCCTTTTCTACGAGCAGTACTTC
TRBJ2-5,TRBD2,17,NA,TRBV13,CASSLGLEGLGKETQYF,TGTGCCAGCAGCTTAGGCCTAGAAGGACTAGGGAAAGAGACCCAGTACTTC
TRBJ2-3,TRBD2,17,few,TRBV5-8,CASSPGGGTTPQDTQYF,TGTGCCAGCAGCCCGGGGGGGGGTACCACCCCCCAGGATACGCAGTATTTT
TRBJ2-1,NA,15,NA,TRBV7-8,CASSYGLSSYNEQFF,TGTGCCAGCAGCTACGGACTGAGCTCCTACAATGAGCAGTTCTTC
TRBJ2-4,NA,16,NA,TRBV5-1,CASSLGLARGKNIQYF,TGCGCCAGCAGCTTGGGTCTAGCGAGAGGGAAAAACATTCAGTACTTC
TRBJ1-6,NA,15,NA,TRBV6-5,CASSRGQRDNSPLHF,TGTGCCAGCAGCAGGGGACAAAGGGATAATTCACCCCTCCACTTT
TRBJ2-1,TRBD1,13,NA,TRBV5-1,CASRRTGGNEQFF,TGCGCCAGCAGAAGGACAGGGGGCAATGAGCAGTTCTTC
TRBJ2-1,TRBD2,16,NA,TRBV5-1,CASSLAGLAGGPEQFF,TGCGCCAGCAGCTTGGCCGGACTAGCGGGGGGGCCGGAGCAGTTCTTC
TRBJ1-6,TRBD1,16,once,TRBV7-8,CASSLVWTGVNSPLHF,TGTGCCAGCAGCTTAGTTTGGACAGGGGTAAATTCACCCCTCCACTTT
TRBJ2-3,NA,12,NA,TRBV11-3,CASSSQGDTQYF,TGTGCCAGCAGCTCCCAGGGGGATACGCAGTATTTT
TRBJ2-5,TRBD2,15,NA,TRBV27,CASSSPTSGQETQYF,TGTGCCAGCAGTTCTCCTACTAGCGGACAAGAGACCCAGTACTTC
TRBJ1-1,NA,12,NA,TRBV7-8,CASSLRGTEAFF,TGTGCCAGCAGCTTAAGGGGGACTGAAGCTTTCTTT
TRBJ2-1,NA,12,NA,TRBV9,CASSQDYNEQFF,TGTGCCAGCAGCCAGGATTACAATGAGCAGTTCTTC
TRBJ2-2,NA,16,NA,TRBV11-2,CASSQHLGLNTGELFF,TGTGCCAGCAGCCAACACCTGGGGCTTAACACCGGGGAGCTGTTTTTT
TRBJ1-5,TRBD1,15,NA,TRBV28,CASSPRTGYGQPQHF,TGTGCCAGCAGTCCCCGGACAGGTTACGGACAGCCCCAGCATTTT
TRBJ2-7,NA,16,NA,TRBV27,CASSLSRAGLGYEQYF,TGTGCCAGCAGTTTATCGCGTGCAGGGTTAGGATACGAGCAGTACTTC
TRBJ2-7,NA,15,NA,TRBV13,CASSTTGPSSYEQYF,TGTGCCAGCAGCACGACAGGACCCAGCTCCTACGAGCAGTACTTC
TRBJ2-1,TRBD1,14,NA,TRBV13,CASSIRTGVGEQFF,TGTGCCAGCAGCATAAGGACAGGGGTCGGGGAGCAGTTCTTC
TRBJ1-1,NA,11,NA,TRBV20-1,CGCQENTEAFF,TGCGGATGTCAGGAGAACACTGAAGCTTTCTTT